This entry features one T cell receptor beta chain sequence. The TCR beta CDR3 regions underwent amplification using RNA transcripts as the source. RT-PCR in the first round (using the HTBI primer set) targeted the TCR CDR3. TCRdb reprocessed the multiplex PCR reads via MiXCR and lists one record per CDR3 protein. The sample carries hundreds of thousands of distinct CDR3 sequences, approximately 14% recorded once. This sample is part of a study of T cells in Graves' hyperthyroidism and ophthalmopathy. PBMCs were obtained from roughly 10 ml fresh peripheral blood. V gave up 8 bases and J gave up 6 bases; unmatched junction bases: 10. There are 13 residues in the CDR3. Germline V lookup: CDR1 MNHEY, CDR2 SVGAGI.

Sequenced: blood. This clonotype was obtained from a woman aged 40 to 50 with Graves' ophthalmopathy. V and J are TRBV6-5 and TRBJ2-7; 7 bases fit TRBD1. The CDR3 is CASLYNRGSEQYF. The CDR3 nucleotides are TGTGCCAGCCTTTACAACAGGGGTAGCGAGCAGTACTTC.